The clone carrying this T cell receptor (beta chain) was recorded once. Its specificity is unknown. Version v3.0 of the immunoSEQ assay was performed at survey level. It was 40,000-50,000 T-cell genomes per sample that sequencing targeted. Assay used: immunoSEQ multiplex PCR; TCRdb lists only in-frame clones, some missing. The top ten hold 20% to 25% of the sample, which has tens of thousands of clones, around 86% seen once. There was at least one pre-ART PBMC sample for each donor, plus at least two post-ART PBMC samples. CDR1 is WSHSY, CDR2 SAAADI, per germline. J was trimmed by 0 bases and V by 10 bases; bases with no gene match: 10. This CDR3 is 15 amino acids long. This entry belongs to a study of long-term antiretroviral therapy in people with HIV. Study-level results: Absence of data on ART adherence, viral resistance or therapy changes was noted. Once patients were on ART, diversity went higher but still fell short of transplant donor controls.

V usage is TRBV10-2 and J usage is TRBJ2-7, with 9 bases identical to TRBD2. This specimen was unsorted PBMCs, taken 0.4 years after starting antiretroviral therapy. This receptor was identified in a man aged 45-65 years with HIV. The CDR3: CATSSGGPPSYEQYF. DNA for the CDR3: TGCGCCACCTCAAGCGGGGGGCCACCCTCCTACGAGCAGTACTTC.